The 23 T cell receptor beta chains below were found in one sample sequenced in a study of cytomegalovirus exposure and HLA in healthy donors. This table comes from immunoSEQ multiplex PCR, and its TCRdb copy is limited to in-frame clones, with some not included. Here the sample spans over 45,000 clones, 93% being singletons. Sequencing used PBMCs. Every receptor here comes from a woman under 30 in good health and CMV-seronegative.

The rearrangement joins TRBV13 to TRBJ1-1; 10 bases are shared with TRBD1. Germline V gene sequence: CDR1 PRHDT, CDR2 FYEKMQ (reference sequence). The CDR3 spans 15 residues. V lost 5 bases and J lost 2; bases outside the gene matches: 5. The CDR3, as DNA: TGTGCCAGCAGCGCGGGGGACAGGGGAAACACTGAAGCTTTCTTT. Protein product: CASSAGDRGNTEAFF.

The chain couples TRBV11-3 to TRBJ2-7; a possible D gene is TRBD1 (5 bases). Germline CDR1 is SGHNT and CDR2 is YENEEA. This CDR3 has 16 amino acids. Trimming removed 5 bases at V and 4 bases at J, with 21 bases between. CDR3 sequence reads: CASSPTIGSREYEQYV. DNA of the CDR3: TGTGCCAGCAGCCCTACTATAGGCAGCAGGGAATACGAGCAGTACGTC.

V gene TRBV2 combines with J gene TRBJ2-3; D perhaps matches TRBD1 (6 bases). With 9 bases removed from V and 6 bases from J, the gap between germline ends came to 13 bases. Germline CDR1 is SNHLY and CDR2 is FYNNEI. The CDR3 totals 12 residues. CDR3 nucleotides: TGTGCCAGTCGAAACAGGGCTGATACGCAGTATTTT. It codes for CASRNRADTQYF.

The chain joins TRBV18 to TRBJ1-1; D may be TRBD1 (5 bases). CDR1 is KGHSH and CDR2 is LQKENI in the germline V gene. There are 16 residues in the CDR3. The germline V and J ends were trimmed by 0 bases and 1 base, with 12 bases remaining between them. The CDR3 coding sequence is TGTGCCAGCTCACCACCGTTAGGGGTGGAGAACACTGAAGCTTTCTTT. Translating it yields CASSPPLGVENTEAFF.

By share, this clone ranks as medium-sized. The rearrangement uses TRBV28 and TRBJ1-5; TRBD1 is a possible D gene (5 bases). This CDR3 is built from 15 residues. The germline V gene encodes CDR1 MDHEN and CDR2 SYDVKM. V lost 8 bases and J 4 bases, leaving 18 bases between the germline ends. The CDR3 DNA reads as TGTGCCAGCGACCTATGGGGCAGTACGAATCAGCCCCAGCATTTT. Amino acid sequence: CASDLWGSTNQPQHF.

The V and J genes are TRBV6-6 and TRBJ1-6; the D gene is possibly TRBD1 (6 bases). The CDR3 extends over 16 amino acids. V was clipped by 6 bases and J by 10 bases, with 22 bases between them. Germline CDR1 and CDR2: MNHNY and SVGAGI (reference sequence). CDR3 sequence (DNA): TGTGCCAGCAGCAGTAAGGGACACCCGGTCGGATCACCCCTCCACTTT. It encodes CASSSKGHPVGSPLHF.

The chain is built from TRBV6-1 and TRBJ1-4, with D perhaps matching TRBD1 (6 bases). This CDR3 comprises 15 residues. In germline, CDR1 is MNHNS, CDR2 SASEGT. The V and J ends lost 2 bases and 15 bases respectively, with 22 bases between them. The CDR3 loop is CASSEIGDKGRGLFF. DNA for the CDR3: TGTGCCAGCAGTGAAATTGGGGACAAGGGGCGTGGGTTGTTTTTT.

The rearrangement links TRBV5-1 to TRBJ2-1; 10 bases fit TRBD1. The CDR3 spans 16 residues. Trimming removed 0 bases from V and 5 bases from J; junction bases left unmatched: 5. CDR1 SGHRS and CDR2 YFSETQ come from the germline V gene. The CDR3 nucleotides are TGCGCCAGCAGCTTGGAGGGGACAGGGGTCAACAATGAGCAGTTCTTC. This encodes CASSLEGTGVNNEQFF.

The chain joins TRBV5-1 to TRBJ2-1; 9 bases map to TRBD1. CDR3 length: 16 amino acids. Trimming took 4 bases from V and 8 from J; bases not matched to a gene: 13. Per germline, CDR1 SGHRS and CDR2 YFSETQ. Written as DNA, the CDR3 is TGCGCCAGCAGCGCCGGGACAGGGCCGCTTCAGGATGAGCAGTTCTTC. Its protein product is CASSAGTGPLQDEQFF.

The CDR3 sequence is CASSAGGRGEQYF. The CDR3 DNA reads as TGTGCCAGCAGTGCAGGGGGCCGGGGTGAGCAGTACTTC. The chain combines TRBV5-6 with TRBJ2-7, with 8 bases identical to TRBD1. The V gene's germline CDR1 is SGHDT and CDR2 YYEEEE. V was clipped by 5 bases and J by 7 bases; unmatched bases: 8. The CDR3 runs to 13 residues.

The rearrangement uses TRBV5-5 and TRBJ1-1; 7 bases are shared with TRBD1. This CDR3 contains 14 residues. Trimming cost V 3 bases and J 3 bases; bases outside gene matches: 5. Germline lookup yields CDR1 SGHKS and CDR2 YYEKEE (reference sequence). This CDR3 is CASSSDRVYTEAFF. The CDR3 region has the DNA TGTGCCAGCAGCTCCGACAGGGTGTACACTGAAGCTTTCTTT.

The CDR3 DNA reads as TGTGCCAGCAGTCGGGGACTTTCTGGAAACACCATATATTTT. Its protein product is CASSRGLSGNTIYF. The V gene is TRBV27, the J gene TRBJ1-3, with TRBD1 as a possible D gene (5 bases). CDR1 and CDR2 from the germline V gene are MNHEY and SMNVEV (reference sequence). Trimming stripped 5 bases from V and 1 base from J, with 9 bases between. The CDR3 is 14 amino acids.

CDR3 protein: CASKWGLDTGELFF. The CDR3 DNA reads TGTGCCAGCAAGTGGGGACTCGACACCGGGGAGCTGTTTTTT. The chain employs TRBV6-5 and TRBJ2-2; tentatively, D is TRBD2 (6 bases). CDR1 and CDR2 (germline): MNHEY, SVGAGI. Trimming shortened V by 7 bases and J by 3 bases, and 12 bases separated the two germline ends. The CDR3 is 14 residues long.

The V and J genes are TRBV12-5 and TRBJ2-3; D is undetermined. Germline loops: CDR1 LGHNT, CDR2 FRNRAP. There are 14 residues in the CDR3. Trimming took 6 bases from V and 0 from J, leaving 10 bases between them. CDR3 protein: CASGRFGSTDTQYF. CDR3 sequence (DNA): TGTGCTAGTGGCCGGTTCGGGAGCACAGATACGCAGTATTTT. Filled out from reference TRBV12-5 and TRBJ2-3, the complete variable domain reads DARVTQTPRHKVTEMGQEVTMRCQPILGHNTVFWYRQTMMQGLELLAYFRNRAPLDDSGMPKDRFSAEMPDATLATLKIQPSEPRDSAVYFCASGRFGSTDTQYFGPGTRLTVL.

The rearrangement uses TRBV6-6 and TRBJ2-5, with 9 bases identical to TRBD2. This CDR3 has 15 amino acids. J was trimmed by 7 bases and V by 4 bases; bases with no gene match: 10. The germline V gene has CDR1 MNHNY and CDR2 SVGAGI (reference sequence). The CDR3 DNA is TGTGCCAGCAGTTGGCTGGCGGGGGGGCTAGTGACCCAGTACTTC. Encoded protein: CASSWLAGGLVTQYF.

The chain links TRBV2 to TRBJ1-4; D perhaps matches TRBD1 (6 bases). V was trimmed by 6 bases and J by 0 bases, leaving 11 bases between them. Germline assignment: CDR1 SNHLY and CDR2 FYNNEI. This CDR3 spans 15 amino acids. The CDR3 bases are TGTGCCAGCAGGGCCGGGACATCAACTAATGAAAAACTGTTTTTT. Its protein product is CASRAGTSTNEKLFF.

This chain joins TRBV11-2 and TRBJ1-1; D remains unclear. This CDR3 has 12 residues. Trimming removed 3 bases from V and 2 bases from J, with 4 bases in between. CDR1 SGHAT and CDR2 FQNNGV come from the germline V gene. CDR3 residues: CASSFPNTEAFF. The CDR3 nucleotides are TGTGCCAGCAGCTTTCCTAACACTGAAGCTTTCTTT.

The chain combines TRBV19 with TRBJ2-2; possibly TRBD1 for D (5 bases). The V end lost 3 bases, the J end lost 4 bases, and 18 bases lay between the germline ends. Looked up from germline, CDR1 is LNHDA and CDR2 is SQIVND (reference sequence). This CDR3 is built from 17 residues. The CDR3 region has the DNA TGTGCCAGTAGTATTCCCTCCAGGGTCGGCGGCACCGGGGAGCTGTTTTTT. As protein: CASSIPSRVGGTGELFF.

The chain joins TRBV21-1 to TRBJ2-7; TRBD2, as called in the table, went unchecked against the DNA. TRBV21-1 is designated a pseudogene. This CDR3 has 15 residues. Here the CDR3 DNA reads TGTGCCAACCCACCACTAGCTCGGAGCTCCTACGAGCAGTACGTC. This sequence encodes CANPPLARSSYEQYV.

V is TRBV5-3 and J is TRBJ2-7; maybe TRBD1 (5 bases). TRBV5-3 is an ORF; its function is uncertain. The CDR3 runs 14 residues. Trimming pared 1 base from V and 2 bases from J, leaving 10 bases between. CDR3 in amino acids: CARSLPREPYEQYV. The CDR3 region has the DNA TGTGCCAGAAGCTTGCCCAGGGAACCCTACGAGCAGTACGTC.

A single count supports this clone. The CDR3 region is CATSSGDYDTGELFF. CDR3 bases: TGTGCCACCAGCAGTGGGGACTACGACACCGGGGAGCTGTTTTTT. The chain combines TRBV15 with TRBJ2-2; 7 nucleotides line up with TRBD2. Trimming removed 3 bases from V and 3 bases from J; junction bases left unmatched: 4. Looked up from germline, CDR1 is LNHNV and CDR2 is YYDKDF (reference sequence). The CDR3 is 15 amino acids.

V and J are TRBV7-9 and TRBJ1-2; 7 bases agree with TRBD1. The CDR3 is made up of 14 amino acids. CDR1 and CDR2 (germline): SEHNR, FQNEAQ (reference sequence). The V and J ends lost 7 bases and 6 bases, in that order; junction bases with no gene match: 11. The CDR3 DNA reads as TGTGCCAGCAACTCACAGGGGTGGGGAAATGGCTACACCTTC. Its protein is CASNSQGWGNGYTF.

The chain has TRBV19 and TRBJ1-2, with D unresolved. V was trimmed by 7 bases and J by 6 bases, leaving 15 bases between them. The CDR3 has 13 residues. Germline V gives CDR1 LNHDA, CDR2 SQIVND (reference sequence). The CDR3 nucleotides are TGTGCCAGTACAAGAAGTCGACTTGATGGCTACACCTTC. As protein: CASTRSRLDGYTF. The complete variable domain, with remaining parts taken from reference TRBV19 and TRBJ1-2, reads DGGITQSPKYLFRKEGQNVTLSCEQNLNHDAMYWYRQDPGQGLRLIYYSQIVNDFQKGDIAEGYSVSREKKESFPLTVTSAQKNPTAFYLCASTRSRLDGYTFGSGTRLTVV.